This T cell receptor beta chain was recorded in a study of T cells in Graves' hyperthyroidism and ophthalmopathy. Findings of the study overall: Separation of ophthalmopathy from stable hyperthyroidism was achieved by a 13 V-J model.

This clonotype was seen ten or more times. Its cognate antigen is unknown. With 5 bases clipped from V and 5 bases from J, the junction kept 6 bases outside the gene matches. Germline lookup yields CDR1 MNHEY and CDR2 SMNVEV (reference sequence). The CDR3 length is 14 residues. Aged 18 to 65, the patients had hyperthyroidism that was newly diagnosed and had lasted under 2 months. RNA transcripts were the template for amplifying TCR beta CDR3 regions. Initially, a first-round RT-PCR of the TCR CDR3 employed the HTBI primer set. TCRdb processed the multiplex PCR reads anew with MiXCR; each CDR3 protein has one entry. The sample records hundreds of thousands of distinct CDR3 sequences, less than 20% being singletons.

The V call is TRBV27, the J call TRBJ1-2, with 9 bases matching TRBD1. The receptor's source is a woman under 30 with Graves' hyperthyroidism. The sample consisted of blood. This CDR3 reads CASSLGTGQYGYTF. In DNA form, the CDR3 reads TGTGCCAGCAGTCTAGGGACAGGGCAGTATGGCTACACCTTC.